This T cell receptor (beta chain) is from a study of cytomegalovirus exposure and HLA in healthy donors. CDR1 and CDR2 (germline): SGHRS, YFSETQ. CDR3 length equals 15 residues. The germline V and J ends were trimmed by 2 bases and 4 bases, with 15 bases remaining between them. Note on this clone: What it binds is not known.

Findings and limits, study-wide: High sensitivity and specificity were reportedly achieved when the classifier diagnosed cytomegalovirus status. In vitro data verified three CMV-associated chains as specific for CMV antigens.

Clones were sequenced by immunoSEQ multiplex PCR, and TCRdb holds only the in-frame ones, with some missing. Among 200,000 or so clones listed, 80% to 90% were seen once. The J gene is TRBJ1-2, the V gene TRBV5-1; no clear D. This receptor was obtained from a woman aged 30 to 39 in good health and CMV-seropositive. Source material: PBMCs. The CDR3 DNA sequence: TGCGCCAGCAGCTTCGGAGGACCTTCCATCTATGGCTACACCTTC. It translates to CASSFGGPSIYGYTF.